This entry lists 3 T cell receptor beta chains sequenced from one sample in a study of cytomegalovirus exposure and HLA in healthy donors (TCRdb year 2017). The library was produced with the immunoSEQ multiplex PCR assay. The multiplex PCR relied on a mix of 60 forward primers for TCR Vbeta segments and 13 reverse primers for TCR Jbeta segments. As stored in TCRdb, this immuneACCESS dataset retains in-frame rearrangements with V and J assigned. A fraction of the clones does not appear; measured against another copy, unresolved V genes explain less than half of the discrepancy, and the remainder lacks a known reason. A total of more than 150,000 clones appear in this sample, around 73% of them only once. The top ten clonotypes cover more than 1.2% of the sample. What was sequenced was PBMCs. The receptors shown here come from a male donor in good health and CMV-seronegative.

The chain uses TRBV7-9 and TRBJ2-7; tentatively, D is TRBD1 (6 bases). In germline, CDR1 is SEHNR, CDR2 FQNEAQ (reference sequence). CDR3 length: 15 residues. The germline V and J ends were trimmed by 5 bases and 1 base, with 15 bases remaining between them. The CDR3 bases are TGTGCCAGCAGCGGCCTTACAGGGAATTCCTACGAGCAGTACTTC. Amino acids: CASSGLTGNSYEQYF.

This rearrangement joins TRBV29-1 to TRBJ2-7; D is undetermined. Germline lookup yields CDR1 SQVTM and CDR2 ANQGSEA. The ends were cut back, 2 bases at V and 1 base at J, with 6 bases in the middle. The CDR3 runs to 12 residues. The CDR3 reads CSVETVSYEQYF. CDR3 sequence (DNA): TGCAGCGTTGAAACAGTTTCCTACGAGCAGTACTTC.

The rearrangement uses TRBV15 and TRBJ2-5; 12 bases fit TRBD2. This CDR3 is built from 15 residues. Unmatched junction bases numbered 2, after V lost 2 bases and J lost 4 bases. The V gene's germline CDR1 is LNHNV and CDR2 YYDKDF (reference sequence). The CDR3 sequence is CATSRLAGGPETQYF. Written as DNA, the CDR3 is TGTGCCACCAGCAGACTAGCGGGGGGGCCAGAGACCCAGTACTTC.